The source of this T cell receptor (beta chain) is a study of OX40 agonist ivuxolimab in advanced cancers. Regarding the complete study: Ivuxolimab was an agonistic, fully human IgG2 monoclonal antibody directed against OX40 (CD134), a costimulatory receptor. Patients were allowed to have had prior anti-PD-1, anti-PD-L1 or anti-CTLA-4 therapy, and approximately 43% of the dose-escalation patients had previously received checkpoint inhibitors. Peripheral TCRbeta sequencing aimed to test whether ivuxolimab altered TCR sequence diversity and caused clonal T-cell expansion. The paper reports the monotherapy dose-escalation portion (N = 52 patients) of the phase I ivuxolimab trial. Intravenous ivuxolimab was administered to patients every 2 weeks at six dose levels: 0.01, 0.1, 0.3, 1.5, 3 and 10 mg/kg. Partial responses occurred in three dose-escalation patients, of whom one had hepatocellular carcinoma and two had cutaneous melanoma. In the dose-escalation cohort, around four fifths of patients were male, and the mean age was 60 years with a range of 23 to 79. Among the approximately 54 dose-escalation patients, around 19 had hepatocellular carcinoma, around 15 melanoma, 9 renal cell carcinoma and 9 head and neck cancer.

Concerning this clone: The clone's antigen remains unknown. No base quality information exists; no much larger clone differs at one position.

From a lookup of the germline V gene, CDR1 and CDR2 are SGHRS and YFSETQ. The germline ends are 14 bases apart after V is trimmed by 5 bases and J by 5 bases. The CDR3 goes from the cysteine to the phenylalanine over 15 residues. Just the 45-base CDR3 DNA is kept, in frame starting at base 1. For sequencing of the TCRbeta CDR3 region, genomic DNA was extracted from the sorted cells. The immunoSEQ Assay was used to sequence the TCRbeta CDR3 regions. TCRdb obtained this table from immuneACCESS and retained in-frame rearrangements with V and J assigned. These tables miss some clones; where compared with another copy, unresolved V genes account for less than half of the shortfall, and the remainder is unexplained. This sample comprises tens of thousands of clones, about 90% of them detected only once. The ten largest clones add up to 2.5% to 3% of the sample. Patients with autoimmune disease history or receiving systemic immunosuppression were excluded from the trial. In every dose cohort, peripheral blood was drawn for TCR sequencing at baseline, cycle 4 day 1, and cycle 7 day 1. Samples came from an open-label, multicenter, first-in-human phase I dose-escalation trial of ivuxolimab. Adults with locally advanced or metastatic melanoma, renal cell, hepatocellular, or head and neck squamous cell carcinoma were enrolled in the trial. CD4+ and CD8+ T cells were sorted separately from peripheral blood before TCR sequencing.

Points the paper makes about the study in general: After ivuxolimab, expanded clones were on average more numerous among CD8+ T cells than among CD4+ T cells. In the 0.1-3.0 mg/kg groups, partial responders had among the lowest normalized peripheral clonal expansion, particularly in CD8+ T cells. Clonal expansion of both CD4+ and CD8+ blood T cells was observed from baseline to week 6 at doses 0.1 to 3.0 mg/kg. The antigen specificity of the clonally expanded peripheral T cells was not determined. Low levels of normalized T-cell clonal expansion were also seen in some patients who did not respond.

The TCR was taken from an adult with an advanced solid tumor such as melanoma, head and neck, liver or kidney cancer. This sample comprised CD4+ or CD8+ T cells sorted from blood, obtained in a trial of the OX40 agonist ivuxolimab. The chain employs TRBV5-1 and TRBJ1-6, with TRBD1 as a weak D call on 5 bases. The DNA reads as follows: TGCGCCAGCAGTATCGGCAGGGCGGATAATTCACCCCTCCACTTT. This codes for CASSIGRADNSPLHF.